This is a list of T cell receptor beta chains from one sample in a study of Graves' ophthalmopathy and Graves' hyperthyroidism. MiXCR, run by TCRdb on the multiplex PCR reads, gives a single entry per CDR3 protein. The repertoire holds around 1,200,000 distinct CDR3 sequences, about 38% seen once, with over 8.5% in the top ten. Sequenced input: peripheral blood or thyroid tissue (not recorded which). All receptors come from an adult man with Graves' hyperthyroidism. Both conserved end residues are part of each CDR3. Each record gives: CDR3 length, D gene, clone size, V gene, J gene, CDR3 protein, CDR3 DNA. The D gene is left open where the match is weak. Expanded clones get a size class; other rows say once, few or many, or leave the size out.

cdr3_length: 14; d_call: .; clone_size: .; v_call: TRBV7-9; j_call: TRBJ1-2; cdr3_aa: CASSLGRKNYGYTF; cdr3_nt: TGTGCCAGCAGCTTAGGGCGAAAAAACTATGGCTACACCTTC
cdr3_length: 13; d_call: .; clone_size: .; v_call: TRBV7-3; j_call: TRBJ1-1; cdr3_aa: CASSLTTYTEAFF; cdr3_nt: TGTGCCAGCAGCCTTACTACTTACACTGAAGCTTTCTTT
cdr3_length: 14; d_call: TRBD1; clone_size: few; v_call: TRBV12-3/TRBV12-4; j_call: TRBJ2-5; cdr3_aa: CASSFGQAEETQYF; cdr3_nt: TGTGCCAGCAGTTTCGGACAGGCCGAAGAGACCCAGTACTTC
cdr3_length: 15; d_call: TRBD1; clone_size: .; v_call: TRBV7-9; j_call: TRBJ1-2; cdr3_aa: CASSLGTGRRHGYTF; cdr3_nt: TGTGCCAGCAGTTTGGGGACAGGGCGACGTCATGGCTACACCTTC
cdr3_length: 12; d_call: .; clone_size: many; v_call: TRBV20-1; j_call: TRBJ2-7; cdr3_aa: CSAHVDGYEQYF; cdr3_nt: TGCAGTGCTCACGTAGACGGTTACGAGCAGTACTTC
cdr3_length: 16; d_call: TRBD1; clone_size: .; v_call: TRBV6-6; j_call: TRBJ1-5; cdr3_aa: CASSPKTGGRSQPQHF; cdr3_nt: TGTGCCAGCAGTCCAAAAACAGGGGGAAGGAGTCAGCCCCAGCATTTT
cdr3_length: 12; d_call: .; clone_size: many; v_call: TRBV29-1; j_call: TRBJ2-7; cdr3_aa: CSVRDGAYEQYF; cdr3_nt: TGCAGCGTCCGGGACGGAGCCTACGAGCAGTACTTC
cdr3_length: 13; d_call: .; clone_size: .; v_call: TRBV3-1; j_call: TRBJ1-1; cdr3_aa: CASSQSENTEAFF; cdr3_nt: TGTGCCAGCAGCCAATCAGAGAACACTGAAGCTTTCTTT
cdr3_length: 14; d_call: TRBD1; clone_size: .; v_call: TRBV29-1; j_call: TRBJ2-5; cdr3_aa: CSATLWDRGPMEYF; cdr3_nt: TGCAGCGCTACACTATGGGACAGAGGGCCGATGGAGTACTTC
cdr3_length: 13; d_call: .; clone_size: many; v_call: TRBV7-2; j_call: TRBJ2-5; cdr3_aa: CASSQGYRETQYF; cdr3_nt: TGTGCCAGCAGCCAAGGTTACCGGGAGACCCAGTACTTC
cdr3_length: 14; d_call: .; clone_size: few; v_call: TRBV4-3; j_call: TRBJ2-7; cdr3_aa: CASSQLEGEYEQYF; cdr3_nt: TGCGCCAGCAGCCAATTGGAGGGAGAGTACGAGCAGTACTTC
cdr3_length: 14; d_call: .; clone_size: .; v_call: TRBV5-8; j_call: TRBJ1-5; cdr3_aa: CASSHVAGNQPQHF; cdr3_nt: TGTGCCAGCAGCCACGTCGCAGGGAATCAGCCCCAGCATTTT
cdr3_length: 12; d_call: .; clone_size: many; v_call: TRBV5-6; j_call: TRBJ1-6; cdr3_aa: CASSSLGSPLHF; cdr3_nt: TGTGCCAGCAGCTCTTTAGGTTCACCCCTCCACTTT
cdr3_length: 13; d_call: .; clone_size: many; v_call: TRBV25-1; j_call: TRBJ1-1; cdr3_aa: CASRGQLNTEAFF; cdr3_nt: TGTGCCAGTAGAGGACAGTTGAACACTGAAGCTTTCTTT
cdr3_length: 14; d_call: .; clone_size: .; v_call: TRBV20-1; j_call: TRBJ1-2; cdr3_aa: CSARDIQGRYGYTF; cdr3_nt: TGCAGTGCTAGAGATATTCAGGGACGCTATGGCTACACCTTC
cdr3_length: 16; d_call: .; clone_size: many; v_call: TRBV7-8; j_call: TRBJ1-5; cdr3_aa: CASSLGRVAGMEPQHF; cdr3_nt: TGTGCCAGCAGCTTAGGCCGCGTTGCGGGGATGGAGCCCCAGCATTTT
cdr3_length: 14; d_call: .; clone_size: many; v_call: TRBV24-1; j_call: TRBJ1-5; cdr3_aa: CATSDFQGNQPQHF; cdr3_nt: TGTGCCACCAGTGATTTCCAGGGGAATCAGCCCCAGCATTTT
cdr3_length: 13; d_call: TRBD1; clone_size: .; v_call: TRBV7-9; j_call: TRBJ2-7; cdr3_aa: CASNLGQGGEQYF; cdr3_nt: TGTGCCAGCAACCTGGGACAGGGCGGCGAGCAGTACTTC
cdr3_length: 18; d_call: TRBD1; clone_size: .; v_call: TRBV29-1; j_call: TRBJ2-5; cdr3_aa: CSVGGRTGGEYGQETQYF; cdr3_nt: TGCAGCGTTGGAGGTCGGACAGGGGGCGAGTATGGACAAGAGACCCAGTACTTC
cdr3_length: 15; d_call: TRBD1; clone_size: few; v_call: TRBV11-2; j_call: TRBJ2-7; cdr3_aa: CASSPPDRGLYEQYF; cdr3_nt: TGTGCCAGCAGCCCGCCGGACAGGGGGCTCTACGAGCAGTACTTC
cdr3_length: 14; d_call: TRBD1; clone_size: few; v_call: TRBV12-3/TRBV12-4; j_call: TRBJ2-2; cdr3_aa: CASSHDRDDGELFF; cdr3_nt: TGTGCCAGCAGTCACGACAGGGATGACGGGGAGCTGTTTTTT
cdr3_length: 14; d_call: TRBD2; clone_size: many; v_call: TRBV20-1; j_call: TRBJ2-5; cdr3_aa: CSASPLAVGETQYF; cdr3_nt: TGCAGTGCTAGCCCACTAGCGGTCGGAGAGACCCAGTACTTC
cdr3_length: 14; d_call: .; clone_size: few; v_call: TRBV30; j_call: TRBJ1-4; cdr3_aa: CAWRSEGLREKLFF; cdr3_nt: TGTGCCTGGAGGTCGGAGGGTCTTCGAGAAAAACTGTTTTTT
cdr3_length: 14; d_call: .; clone_size: few; v_call: TRBV28; j_call: TRBJ1-5; cdr3_aa: CASTLPDGQQPQHF; cdr3_nt: TGTGCCAGCACACTCCCGGACGGACAACAGCCCCAGCATTTT
cdr3_length: 15; d_call: TRBD1; clone_size: .; v_call: TRBV19; j_call: TRBJ2-7; cdr3_aa: CASSDGTGLKYEQYF; cdr3_nt: TGTGCCAGTAGTGACGGGACAGGGTTAAAGTACGAGCAGTACTTC
cdr3_length: 11; d_call: .; clone_size: .; v_call: TRBV12-3/TRBV12-4; j_call: TRBJ2-7; cdr3_aa: CASRGQFEQYF; cdr3_nt: TGTGCCAGCAGGGGGCAGTTCGAGCAGTACTTC
cdr3_length: 16; d_call: .; clone_size: .; v_call: TRBV7-9; j_call: TRBJ1-3; cdr3_aa: CASSPGLIAVGNTIYF; cdr3_nt: TGTGCCAGCAGCCCCGGTTTAATTGCAGTGGGAAACACCATATATTTT
cdr3_length: 14; d_call: .; clone_size: .; v_call: TRBV25-1; j_call: TRBJ1-5; cdr3_aa: CASRGQGFNQPQHF; cdr3_nt: TGTGCCAGCAGGGGGCAAGGGTTCAATCAGCCCCAGCATTTT
cdr3_length: 16; d_call: .; clone_size: many; v_call: TRBV6-5; j_call: TRBJ1-6; cdr3_aa: CASSAYGKRDNSPLHF; cdr3_nt: TGTGCCAGTAGCGCTTACGGGAAGAGGGATAATTCACCCCTCCACTTT
cdr3_length: 13; d_call: .; clone_size: .; v_call: TRBV10-3; j_call: TRBJ1-5; cdr3_aa: CASGKTGNQPQHF; cdr3_nt: TGTGCCAGCGGAAAAACAGGTAATCAGCCCCAGCATTTT
cdr3_length: 15; d_call: TRBD1; clone_size: .; v_call: TRBV7-2; j_call: TRBJ2-5; cdr3_aa: CASSLGTGELETQYF; cdr3_nt: TGTGCCAGCAGCTTAGGGACAGGGGAGCTGGAGACCCAGTACTTC
cdr3_length: 16; d_call: .; clone_size: many; v_call: TRBV7-8; j_call: TRBJ1-1; cdr3_aa: CASSLRDGMDNTEAFF; cdr3_nt: TGTGCCAGCAGCCTACGGGACGGCATGGACAACACTGAAGCTTTCTTT
cdr3_length: 13; d_call: .; clone_size: many; v_call: TRBV11-2; j_call: TRBJ2-5; cdr3_aa: CASSYGVGETQYF; cdr3_nt: TGTGCCAGCAGCTATGGGGTGGGGGAGACCCAGTACTTC
cdr3_length: 14; d_call: .; clone_size: .; v_call: TRBV10-3; j_call: TRBJ1-2; cdr3_aa: CAIRRIGVDYGYTF; cdr3_nt: TGTGCCATCAGGAGGATCGGGGTTGACTATGGCTACACCTTC
cdr3_length: 14; d_call: .; clone_size: .; v_call: TRBV15; j_call: TRBJ2-5; cdr3_aa: CATSRAAGAGTQYF; cdr3_nt: TGTGCCACCAGCAGAGCGGCAGGGGCGGGGACCCAGTACTTC
cdr3_length: 18; d_call: TRBD2; clone_size: .; v_call: TRBV27; j_call: TRBJ2-6; cdr3_aa: CASSLSLAGVSGANVLTF; cdr3_nt: TGTGCCAGCAGTTTATCGCTAGCGGGGGTCTCTGGGGCCAACGTCCTGACTTTC
cdr3_length: 13; d_call: .; clone_size: many; v_call: TRBV6-1; j_call: TRBJ1-2; cdr3_aa: CASRGNEWDGYTF; cdr3_nt: TGTGCCAGCCGGGGGAATGAGTGGGATGGCTACACCTTC
cdr3_length: 14; d_call: .; clone_size: .; v_call: TRBV15; j_call: TRBJ1-5; cdr3_aa: CATSRDNREEAQHF; cdr3_nt: TGTGCCACCAGCAGAGATAATCGGGAGGAAGCCCAGCATTTT
cdr3_length: 14; d_call: .; clone_size: once; v_call: TRBV9; j_call: TRBJ2-7; cdr3_aa: CANSPGQGNYEQYF; cdr3_nt: TGTGCCAACAGCCCAGGTCAGGGGAACTACGAGCAGTACTTC
cdr3_length: 12; d_call: .; clone_size: .; v_call: TRBV10-3; j_call: TRBJ2-7; cdr3_aa: CAIGRSSYEQYF; cdr3_nt: TGTGCCATCGGACGGAGCTCCTACGAGCAGTACTTC
cdr3_length: 14; d_call: .; clone_size: .; v_call: TRBV19; j_call: TRBJ1-1; cdr3_aa: CASSNGGIHTEAFF; cdr3_nt: TGTGCCAGTAGCAATGGGGGTATCCACACTGAAGCTTTCTTT
cdr3_length: 13; d_call: .; clone_size: .; v_call: TRBV2; j_call: TRBJ2-5; cdr3_aa: CASSLLSQETQYF; cdr3_nt: TGTGCCAGCAGTCTACTTTCACAAGAGACCCAGTACTTC
cdr3_length: 17; d_call: TRBD1; clone_size: .; v_call: TRBV7-9; j_call: TRBJ2-6; cdr3_aa: CASSYWGTGSGANVLTF; cdr3_nt: TGTGCCAGCAGTTACTGGGGGACAGGGTCTGGGGCCAACGTCCTGACTTTC
cdr3_length: 18; d_call: .; clone_size: few; v_call: TRBV19; j_call: TRBJ1-3; cdr3_aa: CASIPTMSSVFYGNTIYF; cdr3_nt: TGTGCCAGTATCCCGACGATGTCGTCTGTATTCTACGGAAACACCATATATTTT
cdr3_length: 13; d_call: .; clone_size: many; v_call: TRBV7-8; j_call: TRBJ2-7; cdr3_aa: CASSRGPDYEQYF; cdr3_nt: TGTGCCAGCAGCCGGGGACCAGATTACGAGCAGTACTTC
cdr3_length: 14; d_call: TRBD1; clone_size: many; v_call: TRBV2; j_call: TRBJ1-4; cdr3_aa: CASTYRGANEKLFF; cdr3_nt: TGTGCCAGCACCTACAGGGGTGCTAATGAAAAACTGTTTTTT